The T cell receptor (beta chain) under discussion was sequenced for a study of blood T cell repertoires in COVID-19. Ages ranged from about 18 to 89 years, with residence in about 23 US areas. Clinical history reported by participants formed the basis on which cohorts were assigned. As originally analysed: Researchers report that nucleated cell counts were estimated from reference gene primer amplification. The protocol was immunoSEQ multiplex PCR, while the TCRdb copy is restricted to in-frame clones and leaves out a portion. The V and J calls and clone size were taken over from that table, and D and trimming were inferred from the DNA. The table shows roughly 200,000 clones, with around 90% occurring only once. Looked up from germline, CDR1 is GTSNPN and CDR2 is SVGIG (reference sequence). This CDR3 contains 14 residues. Deletions cut 0 bases from V and 2 bases from J, with 8 bases between. Note on this clone: The sample contains more than one DNA sequence encoding this CDR3.

The rearrangement uses TRBV30 and TRBJ2-1, with a possible D match to TRBD2 (5 bases). This TCR was sampled from a woman in her 30s who had recovered from COVID-19. The specimen sequenced was PBMCs or T cells enriched from blood (not recorded which). The CDR3 loop is CAWSVGVPYNEQFF. DNA for the CDR3: TGTGCCTGGAGTGTCGGGGTACCCTACAATGAGCAGTTCTTC.